Each of the 14 T cell receptor beta chains below was sequenced from the same sample in a study of cytomegalovirus exposure and HLA in healthy donors. The PCR was carried out with 60 Vbeta primers and 13 Jbeta primers. Clones were sequenced by immunoSEQ multiplex PCR, and TCRdb holds only the in-frame ones, with some missing. The data contain approximately 150,000 clones, around 80% of them singletons. The sample was PBMCs. The origin of the receptors is a man in his forties in good health and CMV-seronegative.

The chain joins TRBV9 to TRBJ2-2, with 9 bases lining up with TRBD1. Germline V gene lookup returns CDR1 SGDLS and CDR2 YYNGEE. The CDR3 extends over 15 amino acids. Trimming cost V 4 bases and J 3 bases; bases outside gene matches: 4. The CDR3 bases are TGTGCCAGCAGCCCCCGGACAGGGGACACCGGGGAGCTGTTTTTT. Its translation is CASSPRTGDTGELFF.

CDR3 sequence reads: CASSLRETGGFNEQFF. The CDR3 bases are TGCGCCAGCAGCCTAAGAGAGACAGGGGGTTTCAATGAGCAGTTCTTC. The chain links TRBV4-1 to TRBJ2-1; TRBD1 matches 9 bases. The CDR3 runs to 16 residues. The germline CDR1 and CDR2 sequences are MGHRA and YSYEKL. With 4 bases clipped from V and 6 bases from J, the junction kept 10 bases outside the gene matches.

The rearrangement uses TRBV7-2 and TRBJ2-7; TRBD1 agrees at 8 bases. The V gene's germline CDR1 is SGHTA and CDR2 FQGNSA. CDR3 length equals 17 residues. V gave up 7 bases and J gave up 1 base; unmatched junction bases: 15. CDR3 coding DNA: TGTGCCAGCACCAACAGTGGTGGACAGGGTGTATCCTACGAGCAGTACTTC. This sequence encodes CASTNSGGQGVSYEQYF.

The CDR3 sequence: CASSTTTNEKLFF. CDR3 coding DNA: TGTGCCAGCTCAACAACAACTAATGAAAAACTGTTTTTT. V gene TRBV18 combines with J gene TRBJ1-4; D remains unclear. CDR3 size: 13 residues. In germline, CDR1 is KGHSH, CDR2 LQKENI. Trimming removed 5 bases at V and 0 bases at J, with 4 bases between.

The chain employs TRBV6-5 and TRBJ1-1, with 10 bases that match TRBD1. Looked up from germline, CDR1 is MNHEY and CDR2 is SVGAGI. Germline trimming cut 7 bases from V and 8 bases from J; bases unmatched to any gene: 13. The CDR3 consists of 15 residues. The CDR3 sequence is CASNTARGQGKEAFF. CDR3 sequence (DNA): TGTGCCAGCAATACAGCAAGGGGACAGGGGAAAGAAGCTTTCTTT.

Concerning this clone itself: Just one base apart from a much larger clone, this may be a read error. The rearrangement links TRBV5-5 to TRBJ1-5; 8 positions agree with TRBD1. CDR3 length equals 15 residues. Germline CDR1 is SGHKS and CDR2 is YYEKEE (reference sequence). With 0 bases clipped from V and 1 base from J, the junction kept 0 bases outside the gene matches. The CDR3 region is CASSLDRGSNQPQHF. The CDR3 bases are TGTGCCAGCAGCTTGGACAGGGGGAGCAATCAGCCCCAGCATTTT.

This chain connects TRBV7-2 to TRBJ2-5; a weak D match, TRBD1 (5 bases). Germline V gene sequence: CDR1 SGHTA, CDR2 FQGNSA. This CDR3 has 14 residues. Trimming removed 5 bases at V and 1 base at J, with 11 bases between. CDR3: CASSIDSSQETQYF. The CDR3 DNA reads TGTGCCAGCAGCATAGACAGCTCCCAAGAGACCCAGTACTTC.

The rearrangement uses TRBV28 and TRBJ1-6, with 7 positions matching TRBD1. The germline gives CDR1 MDHEN, CDR2 SYDVKM. This CDR3 region has 14 residues. The trim removed 6 bases at V and 7 bases at J, leaving 6 bases unmatched. The CDR3 reads CASRPTGTNSPLHF. The CDR3 DNA reads TGTGCCAGCAGGCCGACAGGGACCAATTCACCCCTCCACTTT.

The V call is TRBV19, the J call TRBJ1-1; 7 bases are shared with TRBD1. Germline CDR1 reads LNHDA; CDR2 reads SQIVND (reference sequence). CDR3 size: 16 residues. V was pared by 4 bases and J by 5 bases, with 13 bases of the junction left unmatched. CDR3 nucleotide sequence: TGTGCCAGTAGTAACCAACCGAGGGGGCGAGGGACTGAAGCTTTCTTT. It is translated as CASSNQPRGRGTEAFF.

The count of this clone is one. The J gene is TRBJ2-2, the V gene TRBV27, with D possibly TRBD2 on 5 matching bases. Germline V gene data show CDR1 as MNHEY and CDR2 as SMNVEV (reference sequence). V was pared by 5 bases and J by 0 bases, with 19 bases between. This CDR3 is 18 amino acids long. The CDR3 region is CASSQYLSRGTNTGELFF. CDR3 coding DNA: TGTGCCAGCAGTCAATACCTCTCCCGAGGGACGAACACCGGGGAGCTGTTTTTT.

This clone was seen a handful of times. This chain connects TRBV5-4 to TRBJ2-1, with a possible D match to TRBD2 (5 bases). V lost 4 bases and J lost 10, with 12 bases in between. This CDR3 is 12 amino acids long. In germline, CDR1 is SGHNT, CDR2 YYREEE (reference sequence). In DNA form, the CDR3 reads TGTGCCAGCAGCCCACCGGGGTTGGAGCAGTTCTTC. As protein: CASSPPGLEQFF.

V and J are TRBV18 and TRBJ1-5; 11 bases line up with TRBD1. This CDR3 spans 16 amino acids. The J segment lost 2 bases and the V segment lost 4 bases, leaving 4 bases of the junction unmatched. CDR1 and CDR2 (germline): KGHSH, LQKENI. In nucleotides, the CDR3 is TGTGCCAGCTCACAGGGACAGGGGGTGGGCAATCAGCCCCAGCATTTT. Protein sequence: CASSQGQGVGNQPQHF.

V and J are TRBV4-1 and TRBJ1-2; D is ambiguous. The CDR3 runs 17 residues. V was pared by 4 bases and J by 3 bases, with 21 bases between. CDR1 MGHRA and CDR2 YSYEKL come from the germline V gene. CDR3 bases: TGCGCCAGCAGCCCACGGGAGACGGCCCCCCTAGACTATGGCTACACCTTC. As protein: CASSPRETAPLDYGYTF.

This clone was seen a single time. The chain uses TRBV6-1 and TRBJ1-1, with D unclear. The V gene's germline CDR1 is MNHNS and CDR2 SASEGT. The CDR3 covers 14 residues. V was trimmed by 5 bases and J by 1 base, leaving 11 bases between them. CDR3 loop: CASSLQNQNTEAFF. The CDR3 bases are TGTGCCAGCAGTCTACAGAATCAGAACACTGAAGCTTTCTTT.